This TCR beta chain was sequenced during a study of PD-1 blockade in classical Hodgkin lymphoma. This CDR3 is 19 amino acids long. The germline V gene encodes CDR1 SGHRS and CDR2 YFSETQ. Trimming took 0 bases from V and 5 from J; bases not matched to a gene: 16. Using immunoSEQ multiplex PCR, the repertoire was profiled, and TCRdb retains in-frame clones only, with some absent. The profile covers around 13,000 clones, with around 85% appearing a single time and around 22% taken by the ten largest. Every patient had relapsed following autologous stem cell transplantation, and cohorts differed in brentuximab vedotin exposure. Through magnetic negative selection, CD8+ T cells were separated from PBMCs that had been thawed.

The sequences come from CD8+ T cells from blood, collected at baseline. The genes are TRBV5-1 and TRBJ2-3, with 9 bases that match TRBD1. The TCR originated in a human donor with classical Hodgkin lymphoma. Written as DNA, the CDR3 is TGCGCCAGCAGCTTGGCCTGGGACAGGGATCAGAAGTTAGGAGATACGCAGTATTTT. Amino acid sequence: CASSLAWDRDQKLGDTQYF.